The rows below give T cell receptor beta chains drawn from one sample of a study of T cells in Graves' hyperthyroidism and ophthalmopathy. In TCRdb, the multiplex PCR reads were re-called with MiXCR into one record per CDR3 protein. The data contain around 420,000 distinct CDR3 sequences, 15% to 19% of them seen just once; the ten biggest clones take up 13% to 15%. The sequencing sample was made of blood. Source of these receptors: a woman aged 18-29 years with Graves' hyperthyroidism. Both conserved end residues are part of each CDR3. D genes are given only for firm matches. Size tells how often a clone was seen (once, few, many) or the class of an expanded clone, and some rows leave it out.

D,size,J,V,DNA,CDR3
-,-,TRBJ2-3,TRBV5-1,TGCGCCAGCAGAAACACTCCGACTAGCACAGATACGCAGTATTTT,CASRNTPTSTDTQYF
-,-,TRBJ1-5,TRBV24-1,TGTGCCACCAGTGTTGCCGGACAGCCCCAGCATTTT,CATSVAGQPQHF
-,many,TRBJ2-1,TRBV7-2,TGTGCCAGCAGCCTCCCGGTATTTGGGGGCCCTTCCAATGAGCAGTTCTTC,CASSLPVFGGPSNEQFF
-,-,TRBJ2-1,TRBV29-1,TGCAGCGTTGATGGCACCTCAGGAGGCGCCTACAATGAGCAGTTCTTC,CSVDGTSGGAYNEQFF
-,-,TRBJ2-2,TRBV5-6,TGTGCCAGCTTCCAAAGGGACACCGGTCTTGGGGAGCTGTTTTTT,CASFQRDTGLGELFF
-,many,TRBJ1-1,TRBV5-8,TGTGCCAGCAGCTTGTCTTGGGAGGCTTTCTTT,CASSLSWEAFF
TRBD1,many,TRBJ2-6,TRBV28,TGTGCCAGCAGAGCCCGGACAGGACAGGGGCCCGGGGCCAACGTCCTGACTTTC,CASRARTGQGPGANVLTF
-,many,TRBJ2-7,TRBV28,TGTGCCAGCAGTCCATCCCCCAGGGCGACCTACGAGCAGTACTTC,CASSPSPRATYEQYF
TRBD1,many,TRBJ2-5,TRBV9,TGTGCCAGCAGCGTTGGGACAGGGGGCCAAGAGACCCAGTACTTC,CASSVGTGGQETQYF
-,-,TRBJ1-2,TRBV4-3,TGCGCCAGCAGCCAAGAACTTGCGAGGGCGGAAGGCTACACCTTC,CASSQELARAEGYTF
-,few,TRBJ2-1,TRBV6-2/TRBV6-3,TGTGCCAGCAGTTACGAGTCCTACAATGAGCAGTTCTTC,CASSYESYNEQFF
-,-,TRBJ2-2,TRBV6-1,TGTGCCAGCAGTGATACAGGGCCCCCCGGGGAGCTGTTTTTT,CASSDTGPPGELFF
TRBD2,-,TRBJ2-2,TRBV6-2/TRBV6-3,TGTGCCAGCAGTTACCGGGAGGCCGGGGAGCTGTTTTTT,CASSYREAGELFF
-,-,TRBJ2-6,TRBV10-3,TGTGCCATCAGGCTGCACTCTGGGGCCAACGTCCTGACTTTC,CAIRLHSGANVLTF
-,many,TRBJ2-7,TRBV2,TGTGCCAGCAGCCGAGAATCGGGCGAGCAGTACTTC,CASSRESGEQYF